These 13 T cell receptor beta chains share one sample of origin, sequenced in a study of long-term antiretroviral therapy in people with HIV. At survey level, the immunoSEQ assay was run in its v3.0 version. Method: immunoSEQ multiplex PCR; TCRdb's copy keeps in-frame clones and lacks some. The table shows about 14,000 clones, with more than 65% occurring only once. Sequences were derived from unsorted PBMCs, sampled 0.4 years after starting antiretroviral therapy. The source is a man aged 30 to 39 with HIV.

This chain joins TRBV29-1 and TRBJ2-7; the D gene is possibly TRBD2 (6 bases). This CDR3 has 14 residues. Trimming cost V 6 bases and J 0 bases, with 15 bases left between them. Germline loops: CDR1 SQVTM, CDR2 ANQGSEA. CDR3 nucleotide sequence: TGCAGCGTGTCCTCCCAGGACTACTCCTACGAGCAGTACTTC. Translated: CSVSSQDYSYEQYF.

The V and J genes are TRBV7-2 and TRBJ1-2, with D hard to call. Trimming removed 2 bases at V and 8 bases at J, with 15 bases between. Germline CDR1 and CDR2: SGHTA and FQGNSA. This CDR3 has 14 amino acids. The CDR3 DNA reads TGTGCCAGCAGCTTAAATCGGCGGGCCGAAGGCTACACCTTC. Translating it yields CASSLNRRAEGYTF.

The chain is built from TRBV6-5 and TRBJ2-2; 7 bases map to TRBD1. CDR1 and CDR2 (germline): MNHEY, SVGAGI. V was clipped by 6 bases and J by 5 bases; unmatched bases: 9. This CDR3 has 15 amino acids. DNA for the CDR3: TGTGCCAGCAGGATACAGGGGCGGAGGACCGGGGAGCTGTTTTTT. Translating it yields CASRIQGRRTGELFF.

This clone appeared a few times. The J gene is TRBJ1-6, the V gene TRBV5-4, with a possible D match to TRBD1 (6 bases). The CDR3 is made up of 14 amino acids. The ends were cut back, 4 bases at V and 3 bases at J, with 8 bases in the middle. The germline V gene encodes CDR1 SGHNT and CDR2 YYREEE (reference sequence). In nucleotides, the CDR3 is TGTGCCAGCAGCCAACAGGGCTATAATTCACCCCTCCACTTT. It yields the protein CASSQQGYNSPLHF.

In this sample, this clone turned up a few times. This chain links TRBV5-1 with TRBJ2-2, with D unresolved. This CDR3 spans 14 amino acids. Per germline, CDR1 SGHRS and CDR2 YFSETQ. V was clipped by 3 bases and J by 8 bases, with 14 bases between them. As DNA, the CDR3 is TGCGCCAGCAGCTACCCTGACTCCTCGGGGGAGCTGTTTTTT. It encodes CASSYPDSSGELFF.

CDR3 amino acids: CASSAYTYEQYF. CDR3 nucleotides: TGTGCCAGCAGTGCCTACACCTACGAGCAGTACTTC. V and J are TRBV6-1 and TRBJ2-7; D is unresolved. This CDR3 is 12 amino acids long. In germline, CDR1 is MNHNS, CDR2 SASEGT. V was trimmed by 4 bases and J by 2 bases, leaving 6 bases between them.

The chain is built from TRBV4-3 and TRBJ1-3; D unresolved. The V end lost 8 bases, the J end lost 3 bases, and 17 bases lay between the germline ends. This CDR3 has 15 amino acids. Germline V gene data show CDR1 as LGHNA and CDR2 as YSLEER. The CDR3 loop reads CASFPDTGIGNTIYF. In DNA form, the CDR3 reads TGCGCCAGCTTTCCTGATACGGGTATTGGAAACACCATATATTTT.

Notes on this clone: It is unclear where the CDR3 begins or ends on the DNA, so no DNA is shown, and the CDR3 is as TCRdb lists it. The V call is TRBV25-1, the J call TRBJ1-1. Germline V gene sequence: CDR1 MGHDK, CDR2 SYGVNS. The CDR3 adds up to 14 amino acids, both ends counted. This chain's CDR3 is CASSEYFGDTEAFF.

The chain recombines TRBV5-1 with TRBJ2-5, with D possibly matching TRBD2 (6 bases). The CDR3 is 13 residues long. The germline V and J ends were trimmed by 7 bases and 2 bases, with 12 bases remaining between them. The V gene's germline CDR1 is SGHRS and CDR2 YFSETQ. Here the CDR3 DNA reads TGCGCCAGCGCCGGCGGGGTGCAAGAGACCCAGTACTTC. Amino acids: CASAGGVQETQYF.

This sequence joins TRBV7-2 and TRBJ1-5; D perhaps matches TRBD1 (6 bases). Germline CDR1 is SGHTA and CDR2 is FQGNSA. V lost 1 base, J lost 0 bases, and 10 bases lay in between. This CDR3 spans 16 amino acids. The CDR3 DNA follows: TGTGCCAGCAGCTTAGGGGGACACCTTAGCAATCAGCCCCAGCATTTT. Its protein product is CASSLGGHLSNQPQHF.

V is TRBV6-1 and J is TRBJ2-7, with 15 bases lining up with TRBD2. Germline assignment: CDR1 MNHNS and CDR2 SASEGT. J gave up 4 bases and V 1 base, and 14 bases lay outside the gene matches. The CDR3 loop spans 20 amino acids. For the CDR3, the DNA is TGTGCCAGCAGTGAAGGGGACTTACCGCCGGGACTAGCGGGAGGATACGAGCAGTACTTC. Translating it yields CASSEGDLPPGLAGGYEQYF.

The sample holds one count of this clone. J is TRBJ2-7 and V is TRBV25-1, with a weak D call TRBD2 (5 bases). V lost 3 bases, J lost 3 bases, and 12 bases lay in between. The CDR3 totals 14 residues. The V gene's germline CDR1 is MGHDK and CDR2 SYGVNS. CDR3 DNA: TGTGCCAGCAGTGACAAGCGGAGCTGCTACGAGCAGTACTTC. It specifies CASSDKRSCYEQYF.

This clone was counted a single time. The chain has TRBV4-3 and TRBJ2-5; tentatively, D is TRBD1 or TRBD2 (5 bases each). The V gene's germline CDR1 is LGHNA and CDR2 YSLEER. V was clipped by 0 bases and J by 8 bases, with 10 bases between them. This CDR3 contains 13 residues. CDR3 sequence reads: CASSQDGGYTQYF. CDR3 sequence (DNA): TGCGCCAGCAGCCAAGATGGGGGATACACCCAGTACTTC.